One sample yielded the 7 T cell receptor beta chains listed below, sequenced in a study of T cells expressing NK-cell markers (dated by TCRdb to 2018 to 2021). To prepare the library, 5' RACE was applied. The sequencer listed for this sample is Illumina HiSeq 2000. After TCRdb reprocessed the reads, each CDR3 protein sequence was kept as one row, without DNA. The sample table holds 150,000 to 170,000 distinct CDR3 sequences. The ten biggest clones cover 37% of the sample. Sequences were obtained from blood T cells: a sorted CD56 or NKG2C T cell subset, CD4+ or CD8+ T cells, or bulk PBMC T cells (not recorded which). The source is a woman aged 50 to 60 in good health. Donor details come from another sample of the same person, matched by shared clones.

The CDR3 loop reads CSARVVGTDTQYF. This chain connects TRBV20-1 to TRBJ2-3. The length of the CDR3 is 13 residues. CDR1 and CDR2 from the germline V gene are DFQATT and SNEGSKA (reference sequence).

CDR3 amino acids: CASSGGGTSGRWSYNEQFF. The V and J genes are TRBV5-1 and TRBJ2-1; the D gene TCRdb calls, TRBD2, cannot be checked with no DNA. Per germline, CDR1 SGHRS and CDR2 YFSETQ. CDR3 length equals 19 residues.

CDR3 region: CSARDFVTTGELFF. This chain links TRBV20-1 with TRBJ2-2. This CDR3 has 14 amino acids. The germline V gene has CDR1 DFQATT and CDR2 SNEGSKA (reference sequence).

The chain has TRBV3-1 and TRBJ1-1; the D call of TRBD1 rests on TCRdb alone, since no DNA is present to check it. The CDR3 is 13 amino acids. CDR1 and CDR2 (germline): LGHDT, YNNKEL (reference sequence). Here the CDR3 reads CASSPGTGGRTFF.

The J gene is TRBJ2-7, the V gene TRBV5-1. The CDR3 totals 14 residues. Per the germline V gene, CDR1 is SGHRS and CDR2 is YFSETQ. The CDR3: CASSSSTDSYEQYF.

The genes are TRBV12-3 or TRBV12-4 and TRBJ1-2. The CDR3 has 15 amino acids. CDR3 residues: CASSMADGGVYGYTF.

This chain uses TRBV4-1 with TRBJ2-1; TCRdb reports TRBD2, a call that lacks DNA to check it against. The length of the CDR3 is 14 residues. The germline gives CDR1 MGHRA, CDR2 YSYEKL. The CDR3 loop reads CASNQLAGVNEQFF.